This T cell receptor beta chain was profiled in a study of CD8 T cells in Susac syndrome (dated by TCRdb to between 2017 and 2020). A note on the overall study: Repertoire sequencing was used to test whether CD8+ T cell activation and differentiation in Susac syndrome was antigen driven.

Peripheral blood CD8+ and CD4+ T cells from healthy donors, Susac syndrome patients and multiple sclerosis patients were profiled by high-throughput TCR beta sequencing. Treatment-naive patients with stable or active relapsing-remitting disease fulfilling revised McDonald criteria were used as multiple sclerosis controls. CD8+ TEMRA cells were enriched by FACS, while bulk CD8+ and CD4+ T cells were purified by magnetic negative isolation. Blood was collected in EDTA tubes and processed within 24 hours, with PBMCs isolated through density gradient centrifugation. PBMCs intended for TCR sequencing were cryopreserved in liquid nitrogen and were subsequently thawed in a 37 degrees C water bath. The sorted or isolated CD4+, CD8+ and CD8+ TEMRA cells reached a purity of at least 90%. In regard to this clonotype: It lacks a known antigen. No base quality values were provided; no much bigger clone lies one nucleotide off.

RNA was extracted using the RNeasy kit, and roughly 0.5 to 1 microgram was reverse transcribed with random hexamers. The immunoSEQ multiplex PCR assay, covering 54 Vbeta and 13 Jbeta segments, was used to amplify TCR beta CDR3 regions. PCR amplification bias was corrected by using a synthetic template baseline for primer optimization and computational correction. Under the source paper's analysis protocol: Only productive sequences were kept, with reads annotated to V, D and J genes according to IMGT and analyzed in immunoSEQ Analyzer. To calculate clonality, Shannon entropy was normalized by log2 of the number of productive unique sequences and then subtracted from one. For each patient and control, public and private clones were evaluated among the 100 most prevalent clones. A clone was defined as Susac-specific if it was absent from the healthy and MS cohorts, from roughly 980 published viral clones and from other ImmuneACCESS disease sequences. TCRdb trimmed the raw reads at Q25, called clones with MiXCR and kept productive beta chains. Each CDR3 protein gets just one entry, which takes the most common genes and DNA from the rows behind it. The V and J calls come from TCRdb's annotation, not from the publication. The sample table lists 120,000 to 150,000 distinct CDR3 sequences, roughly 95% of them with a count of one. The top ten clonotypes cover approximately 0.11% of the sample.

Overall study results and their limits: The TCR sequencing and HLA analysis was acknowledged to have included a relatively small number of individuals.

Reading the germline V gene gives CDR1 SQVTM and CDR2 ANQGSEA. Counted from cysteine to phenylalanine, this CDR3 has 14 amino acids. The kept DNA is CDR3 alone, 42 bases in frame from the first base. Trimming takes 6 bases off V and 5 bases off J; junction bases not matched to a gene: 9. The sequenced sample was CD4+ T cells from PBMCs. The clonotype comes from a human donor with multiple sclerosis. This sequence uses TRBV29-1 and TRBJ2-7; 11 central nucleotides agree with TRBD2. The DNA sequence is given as TGCAGCGTCGCCTTACTAGCGGGAGTTCACGAGCAGTACTTC. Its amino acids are CSVALLAGVHEQYF.